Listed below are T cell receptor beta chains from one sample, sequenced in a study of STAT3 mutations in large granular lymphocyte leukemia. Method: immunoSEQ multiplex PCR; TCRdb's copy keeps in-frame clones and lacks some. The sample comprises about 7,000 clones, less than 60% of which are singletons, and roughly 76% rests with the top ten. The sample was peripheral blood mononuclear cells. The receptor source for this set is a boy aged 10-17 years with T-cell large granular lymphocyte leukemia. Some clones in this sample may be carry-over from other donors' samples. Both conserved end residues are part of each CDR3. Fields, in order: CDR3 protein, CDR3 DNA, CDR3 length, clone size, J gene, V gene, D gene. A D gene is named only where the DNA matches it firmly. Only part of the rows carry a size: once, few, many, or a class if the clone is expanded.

CASSLTGLGGQYEQYF,TGTGCCAGCAGCCTGACAGGGTTGGGGGGCCAGTACGAGCAGTACTTC,16,once,TRBJ2-7,TRBV5-6,.
CASSHSDREGYGYTF,TGTGCCAGCTCACACTCGGACAGGGAAGGATATGGCTACACCTTC,15,.,TRBJ1-2,TRBV18,TRBD1
CASSPGFEGPPQYF,TGTGCCAGCAGCCCGGGATTTGAGGGCCCGCCGCAGTATTTT,14,few,TRBJ2-3,TRBV7-6,.
CASSLVGQGGSNQPQHF,TGTGCCAGCAGCTTAGTCGGACAAGGCGGCAGCAATCAGCCCCAGCATTTT,17,.,TRBJ1-5,TRBV7-9,.
CSVLQGPSSYEQYF,TGCAGCGTGCTCCAGGGACCGAGCTCCTACGAGCAGTACTTC,14,.,TRBJ2-7,TRBV29-1,.
CASSHPDNMNTEAFF,TGTGCCAGCAGCCACCCGGACAACATGAACACTGAAGCTTTCTTT,15,.,TRBJ1-1,TRBV7-9,.
CASSGESMGNQPQHF,TGTGCCAGCAGTGGAGAAAGCATGGGCAATCAGCCCCAGCATTTT,15,.,TRBJ1-5,TRBV6-1,.
CASSVGGGPRYF,TGTGCCAGCAGCGTAGGAGGGGGACCAAGGTACTTC,12,.,TRBJ2-7,TRBV9,.
CASSPTPYEQYF,TGTGCCAGCAGCCCGACCCCCTACGAGCAGTACTTC,12,few,TRBJ2-7,TRBV7-9,.
CASSLGPWDDNYGYTF,TGTGCCAGCAGCTTAGGCCCATGGGACGATAACTATGGCTACACCTTC,16,.,TRBJ1-2,TRBV13,.
CASKIGLKSPLHF,TGTGCCAGCAAGATCGGGCTTAAATCACCCCTCCACTTT,13,.,TRBJ1-6,TRBV27,.
CASSYPGQGKDEQYF,TGTGCCAGCAGTTATCCGGGACAGGGAAAGGACGAGCAGTACTTC,15,.,TRBJ2-7,TRBV6-6,TRBD1
CASSLEGGLRNEQYF,TGTGCCAGCAGCTTGGAGGGGGGATTGCGTAACGAGCAGTACTTC,15,.,TRBJ2-7,TRBV5-4,.
CASSFIPSGAYNEQFF,TGTGCCAGCAGTTTCATTCCTAGCGGGGCCTACAATGAGCAGTTCTTC,16,.,TRBJ2-1,TRBV27,TRBD2
CASSSAGTGPYEQYF,TGTGCCAGCAGCTCCGCCGGGACAGGGCCCTACGAGCAGTACTTC,15,.,TRBJ2-7,TRBV27,TRBD1
CASSHNPYRVKRWETQYF,TGTGCCAGCAGCCATAACCCCTACAGGGTCAAGAGGTGGGAGACCCAGTACTTC,18,.,TRBJ2-5,TRBV7-9,.
CASSGGASQPQHF,TGTGCCAGCAGTGGGGGGGCGAGTCAGCCCCAGCATTTT,13,.,TRBJ1-5,TRBV6-5,.
CATLKNTEAFF,TGTGCCACCTTGAAGAACACTGAAGCTTTCTTT,11,.,TRBJ1-1,TRBV6-6,.
CASNFGYYEQYF,TGTGCCAGCAATTTCGGCTACTACGAGCAGTACTTC,12,few,TRBJ2-7,TRBV6-1,.
CASSFSEGNYGYTF,TGTGCCAGCAGTTTCTCGGAGGGTAACTATGGCTACACCTTC,14,.,TRBJ1-2,TRBV7-6,.
CASSLGQGDSPLHF,TGCGCCAGCAGCTTGGGACAGGGGGATTCACCCCTCCACTTT,14,.,TRBJ1-6,TRBV5-1,TRBD1
CASSQDTSGTDTQYF,TGTGCCAGCAGCCAAGACACTAGCGGCACAGATACGCAGTATTTT,15,.,TRBJ2-3,TRBV4-2,TRBD2
CSVGDRGYEQYF,TGCAGCGTTGGGGACAGGGGCTACGAGCAGTACTTC,12,.,TRBJ2-7,TRBV29-1,TRBD1
CASSQEDGEGFGGYTF,TGCGCCAGCAGTCAGGAGGACGGCGAGGGATTCGGGGGCTACACCTTC,16,once,TRBJ1-2,TRBV23-1,.
CASSFGQLTYEQYF,TGTGCCAGCTCATTTGGACAGTTAACCTACGAGCAGTACTTC,14,.,TRBJ2-7,TRBV18,.
CASTTDGPGQPQHF,TGTGCCAGCACTACCGACGGGCCGGGTCAGCCCCAGCATTTT,14,few,TRBJ1-5,TRBV28,.
CASTPQPNQPQHF,TGTGCCAGCACCCCCCAACCCAATCAGCCCCAGCATTTT,13,.,TRBJ1-5,TRBV18,.
CASSLQYTEAFF,TGTGCCAGCTCGCTACAGTACACTGAAGCTTTCTTT,12,.,TRBJ1-1,TRBV18,.
CASSQDQSANEKLFF,TGCGCCAGCAGCCAAGATCAGTCAGCTAATGAAAAACTGTTTTTT,15,.,TRBJ1-4,TRBV4-3,.
CASSPTRSSTDTQYF,TGTGCCAGCTCACCTACACGTTCTAGCACAGATACGCAGTATTTT,15,few,TRBJ2-3,TRBV18,.
CASSIGAQRVMNSPLHF,TGTGCCAGTAGTATAGGGGCGCAGCGGGTAATGAATTCACCCCTCCACTTT,17,few,TRBJ1-6,TRBV19,.
CSAIGDNSGNTIYF,TGCAGCGCCATCGGGGATAACTCTGGAAACACCATATATTTT,14,.,TRBJ1-3,TRBV29-1,.
CASSLGKYYEQYF,TGCGCCAGCAGCCTAGGGAAGTACTACGAGCAGTACTTC,13,.,TRBJ2-7,TRBV4-1,.
CASSLNQGTTEAFF,TGCGCCAGCAGCTTGAACCAGGGGACCACTGAAGCTTTCTTT,14,.,TRBJ1-1,TRBV5-1,.
CASSSQGQNSPLHF,TGCGCCAGCAGCTCGCAGGGGCAGAATTCACCCCTCCACTTT,14,.,TRBJ1-6,TRBV5-1,.
CASGDRTSSNQPQHF,TGTGCTAGTGGTGACCGGACATCTAGCAATCAGCCCCAGCATTTT,15,few,TRBJ1-5,TRBV12-5,.
CASSLYGGGAFGTDTQYF,TGTGCCAGCAGCTTGTACGGCGGGGGGGCATTTGGGACAGATACGCAGTATTTT,18,.,TRBJ2-3,TRBV5-5,TRBD2
CASSQDRDSPYEQYF,TGTGCCAGCAGCCAAGACAGGGACTCCCCCTACGAGCAGTACTTC,15,.,TRBJ2-7,TRBV4-2,.
CASSLWGAGQPQHF,TGTGCCAGCAGCCTCTGGGGGGCAGGGCAGCCCCAGCATTTT,14,few,TRBJ1-5,TRBV7-9,.